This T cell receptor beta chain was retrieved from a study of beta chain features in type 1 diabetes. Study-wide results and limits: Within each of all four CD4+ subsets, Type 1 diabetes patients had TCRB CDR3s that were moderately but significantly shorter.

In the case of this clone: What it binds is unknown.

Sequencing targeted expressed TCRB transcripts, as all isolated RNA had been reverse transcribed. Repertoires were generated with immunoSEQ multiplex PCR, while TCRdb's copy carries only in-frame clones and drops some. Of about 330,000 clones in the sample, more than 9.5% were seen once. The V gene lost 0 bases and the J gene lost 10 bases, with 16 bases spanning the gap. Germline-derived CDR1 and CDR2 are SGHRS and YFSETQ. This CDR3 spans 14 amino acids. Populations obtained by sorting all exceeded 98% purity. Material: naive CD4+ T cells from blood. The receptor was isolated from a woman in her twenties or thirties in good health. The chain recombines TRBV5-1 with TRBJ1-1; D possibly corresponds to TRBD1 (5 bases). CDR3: CASSLGGGPPAAFF. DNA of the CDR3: TGCGCCAGCAGCTTGGGGGGGGGTCCCCCGGCAGCTTTCTTT.